These 20 T cell receptor beta chains share one sample of origin, sequenced in a study of T-cell reconstitution after alpha-beta-depleted transplantation in children. Researchers prepared the TCRbeta library using unique molecular identifiers, the study reports. TCRdb passed the PCR reads through MiXCR, listing each CDR3 protein once. The sample carries hundreds of thousands of distinct CDR3 sequences, roughly 8.2% recorded once. The sequences come from PBMCs, mostly from graft donor cells, collected 180 days after TCRalphabeta/CD19-depleted stem cell transplant. These receptors were obtained from a male patient aged 10 to 17 who had a stem cell transplant for acute lymphoblastic leukemia, so the T cells may come from the graft donor.

This clonotype appeared many times. The chain combines TRBV2 with TRBJ2-1, with D unresolved. The CDR3 covers 13 residues. The V and J ends lost 4 bases and 3 bases respectively, with 7 bases between them. Germline V gives CDR1 SNHLY, CDR2 FYNNEI. This CDR3 is CASSVQGYNEQFF. CDR3 sequence (DNA): TGTGCCAGCAGTGTGCAAGGCTACAATGAGCAGTTCTTC.

There are a few counts of this clonotype. The chain couples TRBV6-5 to TRBJ1-6; D gene ambiguous. The CDR3 extends over 12 amino acids. The V end lost 3 bases, the J end lost 7 bases, and 4 bases lay between the germline ends. CDR1 MNHEY and CDR2 SVGAGI come from the germline V gene. The chain's CDR3 is CASSYPNSPLHF. The CDR3 DNA is TGTGCCAGCAGTTATCCGAATTCACCCCTCCACTTT.

At least ten counts were recorded for this clonotype. The gene calls are TRBV12-3 or TRBV12-4 and TRBJ1-5; D remains ambiguous. There are 14 residues in the CDR3. Deletions cut 1 base from V and 2 bases from J, with 6 bases between. CDR3 region: CASSLVEGNQPQHF. The CDR3 DNA reads TGTGCCAGCAGTTTAGTTGAGGGCAATCAGCCCCAGCATTTT.

This clonotype has at least ten counts. The chain uses TRBV20-1 and TRBJ1-5; no definite D call. V was trimmed by 3 bases and J by 3 bases, leaving 9 bases between them. This CDR3 has 13 residues. CDR1 is DFQATT, CDR2 SNEGSKA, per germline (reference sequence). The DNA for the CDR3 is TGCAGTGCTAGGGGTAGGCTCAATCAGCCCCAGCATTTT. Its translation: CSARGRLNQPQHF.

This clonotype was detected ten times or more. The V gene is TRBV20-1, the J gene TRBJ1-3; no definite D call. The length of the CDR3 is 14 residues. Germline V CDR1 and CDR2: DFQATT, SNEGSKA (reference sequence). Deletions cut 0 bases from V and 1 base from J, with 7 bases between. The CDR3 loop reads CSARDHRSGNTIYF. The DNA of the CDR3 is TGCAGTGCTAGAGATCATAGGTCTGGAAACACCATATATTTT.

This clonotype was counted at least ten times. This sequence joins TRBV7-3 and TRBJ1-4; a possible D gene is TRBD1 (5 bases). Germline V gives CDR1 SGHTA, CDR2 FQGTGA. The CDR3 extends over 14 amino acids. The V gene lost 5 bases and the J gene lost 7 bases, with 14 bases spanning the gap. This CDR3 reads CASSPHPGGEKLFF. CDR3 nucleotides: TGTGCCAGCAGCCCACATCCTGGGGGTGAAAAACTGTTTTTT.

There are many counts of this clonotype. The V gene is TRBV5-6, the J gene TRBJ2-5; D is undetermined. Germline CDR1 SGHDT, CDR2 YYEEEE. Trimming cost V 1 base and J 2 bases, with 3 bases left between them. This CDR3 region has 12 residues. CDR3 in DNA: TGTGCCAGCAGCTTGAGACAAGAGACCCAGTACTTC. Its translation: CASSLRQETQYF.

This clonotype was counted ten times or more. In DNA, the CDR3 is TGTGCCATCAGGAAGGGTGGTACGGGGGGCAACAATGAGCAGTTCTTC. Translating it yields CAIRKGGTGGNNEQFF. This chain joins TRBV10-3 and TRBJ2-1; possibly TRBD2 for D (7 bases). The CDR3 loop spans 16 amino acids. The ends were cut back, 6 bases at V and 5 bases at J, with 20 bases in the middle. Germline V gene data show CDR1 as ENHRY and CDR2 as SYGVKD.

This clonotype was found a few times. The chain uses TRBV7-2 and TRBJ2-7, with a tentative D call TRBD1 (7 bases). V dropped 5 bases and J dropped 3 bases, with 17 bases sitting between them. The germline CDR1 and CDR2 sequences are SGHTA and FQGNSA. This CDR3 is 15 amino acids long. The CDR3 loop reads CASSRGGGGLYEQYF. Here the CDR3 DNA reads TGTGCCAGCAGCCGCGGAGGGGGCGGACTCTACGAGCAGTACTTC.

The chain has TRBV12-3 or TRBV12-4 and TRBJ2-1; 15 bases agree with TRBD2. The CDR3 runs to 18 residues. CDR3 nucleotides: TGTACCTGCAGTCCAGGACTAGCGGGAGGGCCGGCCTACAATGAGCAGTTCTTC. Residues: CTCSPGLAGGPAYNEQFF.

This clonotype was recorded at least ten times. The J gene is TRBJ1-1, the V gene TRBV7-2, with D hard to call. Trimming cost V 0 bases and J 1 base, with 6 bases left between them. CDR1 and CDR2 (germline): SGHTA, FQGNSA. The CDR3 consists of 14 residues. The CDR3 region is CASSLAVANTEAFF. CDR3 nucleotide sequence: TGTGCCAGCAGCTTAGCTGTGGCGAACACTGAAGCTTTCTTT.

This clonotype was seen ten or more times. This sequence joins TRBV19 and TRBJ1-3; D is perhaps TRBD1 (5 bases). In germline, CDR1 is LNHDA, CDR2 SQIVND (reference sequence). CDR3 length: 17 residues. The V gene lost 10 bases and the J gene lost 9 bases, with 31 bases spanning the gap. This CDR3 is CATRGPPVRTLKGTIYF. The CDR3 bases are TGTGCCACCCGGGGCCCACCTGTGAGGACCCTGAAGGGCACCATATATTTT.

In its sample, this clonotype was seen many times. This sequence joins TRBV6-5 and TRBJ2-5; D unclear. CDR1 is MNHEY, CDR2 SVGAGI, per germline. The CDR3 loop spans 14 amino acids. The V and J ends lost 7 bases and 1 base respectively, with 13 bases between them. CDR3 nucleotides: TGTGCCAGCAACGAACGGCTTTCCCAAGAGACCCAGTACTTC. This encodes CASNERLSQETQYF.

There are many counts of this clonotype. The V gene is TRBV7-9, the J gene TRBJ1-1, with a tentative D call TRBD1 (5 bases). Looked up from germline, CDR1 is SEHNR and CDR2 is FQNEAQ (reference sequence). The length of the CDR3 is 13 residues. Trimming cost V 1 base and J 8 bases, with 11 bases left between them. CDR3 sequence: CASSLEGPLEAFF. For the CDR3, the DNA is TGTGCCAGCAGCTTAGAGGGGCCACTAGAAGCTTTCTTT.

The sample holds many counts of this clonotype. This chain uses TRBV4-3 with TRBJ2-5; the D is unclear. Trimming took off 5 bases at V and 3 bases at J, with 10 bases between the two ends. CDR1 LGHNA and CDR2 YSLEER come from the germline V gene. There are 13 residues in the CDR3. Here the CDR3 reads CASSYRREETQYF. Here the CDR3 DNA reads TGCGCCAGCAGCTACCGACGGGAAGAGACCCAGTACTTC.

Ten or more counts support this clonotype. The rearrangement joins TRBV9 to TRBJ2-5; TRBD1 agrees at 7 bases. The CDR3 runs to 14 residues. Germline-derived CDR1 and CDR2 are SGDLS and YYNGEE. Trimming removed 0 bases from V and 5 bases from J; junction bases left unmatched: 4. The CDR3 is CASSVAGTAETQYF. The DNA of the CDR3 is TGTGCCAGCAGCGTAGCCGGGACAGCGGAGACCCAGTACTTC.

This clonotype was seen at least ten times. The chain uses TRBV12-3 or TRBV12-4 and TRBJ2-2, with D maybe TRBD1 (6 bases). The CDR3 consists of 16 residues. The V and J ends lost 5 bases and 3 bases respectively, with 16 bases between them. This CDR3 reads CASSPQGRMYTGELFF. CDR3 sequence (DNA): TGTGCCAGCAGTCCCCAGGGGCGCATGTACACCGGGGAGCTGTTTTTT.

There are many counts of this clonotype. The gene calls are TRBV5-1 and TRBJ2-1, with 9 bases identical to TRBD2. This CDR3 is 18 amino acids long. Germline-derived CDR1 and CDR2 are SGHRS and YFSETQ. Trimming removed 2 bases from V and 2 bases from J; junction bases left unmatched: 11. This CDR3 reads CASSLNHLSGRPYNEQFF. The CDR3 DNA reads TGCGCCAGCAGCTTAAATCACCTAAGCGGGAGGCCCTACAATGAGCAGTTCTTC.

This clonotype was counted many times. The V and J genes are TRBV3-1 and TRBJ2-5; D is uncertain. CDR3 size: 12 residues. Germline V lookup: CDR1 LGHDT, CDR2 YNNKEL (reference sequence). V lost 2 bases and J 3 bases, leaving 4 bases between the germline ends. The CDR3 nucleotides are TGTGCCAGCAGCCAAAACAAAGAGACCCAGTACTTC. This codes for CASSQNKETQYF.

This clonotype was counted at least ten times. The rearrangement links TRBV27 to TRBJ2-7; 7 nucleotides match TRBD2. V lost 2 bases to trimming and J lost 2 bases; unmatched junction nucleotides: 9. CDR3 length: 16 residues. Germline V gene lookup returns CDR1 MNHEY and CDR2 SMNVEV (reference sequence). The CDR3 sequence is CASSLARTSRAYEQYF. DNA of the CDR3: TGTGCCAGCAGTTTAGCCCGGACTAGTCGCGCCTACGAGCAGTACTTC.